The 30 T cell receptor beta chains below come from one sample, sequenced in a study of T cells in Graves' hyperthyroidism and ophthalmopathy. The investigators amplified TCR beta CDR3 regions from RNA transcripts. The TCR CDR3 was amplified in a first-round RT-PCR using the HTBI primer set. TCRdb reprocessed the multiplex PCR reads via MiXCR and lists one record per CDR3 protein. The sample shows roughly 630,000 distinct CDR3 sequences, approximately 14% of them seen only once. Sequencing was performed on blood. Receptors were obtained from a woman aged 25 to 39 with Graves' hyperthyroidism.

Only a few counts were recorded for this clonotype. V usage is TRBV27 and J usage is TRBJ2-1; TRBD2 aligns across 8 bases. The CDR3 is made up of 15 amino acids. CDR1 and CDR2 from the germline V gene are MNHEY and SMNVEV (reference sequence). Trimming at V came to 6 bases and at J to 6 bases, leaving 10 bases not matched to a gene. The CDR3 loop is CASSWGAGASNEQFF. DNA for the CDR3: TGTGCCAGCAGCTGGGGAGCGGGAGCTTCCAATGAGCAGTTCTTC.

The CDR3 DNA reads as TGTGCCAGCACCTTCAAATTCTCTGGAAACACCATATATTTT. It encodes CASTFKFSGNTIYF. The rearrangement links TRBV2 to TRBJ1-3; no firm D call. Germline V gene lookup returns CDR1 SNHLY and CDR2 FYNNEI. V was clipped by 7 bases and J by 0 bases, with 10 bases between them. There are 14 residues in the CDR3.

The sample holds many counts of this clonotype. The V gene is TRBV20-1, the J gene TRBJ2-7; TRBD2 matches at 9 bases. V lost 3 bases, J lost 5 bases, and 14 bases stayed unmatched. The CDR3 is 16 amino acids. Germline V gene data show CDR1 as DFQATT and CDR2 as SNEGSKA (reference sequence). The CDR3 sequence is CSARAPGSGRIHEQYF. CDR3 sequence (DNA): TGCAGTGCTAGGGCCCCAGGGAGCGGGAGGATCCACGAGCAGTACTTC.

This clonotype was counted a few times. J is TRBJ1-5 and V is TRBV20-1; TRBD1 agrees at 9 bases. CDR1 DFQATT and CDR2 SNEGSKA come from the germline V gene (reference sequence). With 6 bases clipped from V and 6 bases from J, the junction kept 9 bases outside the gene matches. The CDR3 has 14 residues. DNA for the CDR3: TGCAGTGCAAAACGGACAGGGGATGGTCAGCCCCAGCATTTT. Its translation: CSAKRTGDGQPQHF.

Concerning this clonotype: Relative to the germline gene, one junction end is altered; a read error may explain this. V and J are TRBV7-3 and TRBJ2-5; TRBD2 matches at 9 bases. The germline V gene encodes CDR1 SGHTA and CDR2 FQGTGA. The CDR3 is made up of 14 amino acids. DNA for the CDR3: TGTGCCAGCAGCTTAGGCGGGGGGGGAGAGGCCCAGTACTTC. Translation: CASSLGGGGEAQYF.

On this clonotype itself: This may stem from a read error, because a much larger clone lies one nucleotide away. The rearrangement joins TRBV2 to TRBJ2-1; the D is unclear. Germline V gene data show CDR1 as SNHLY and CDR2 as FYNNEI. CDR3 length: 12 residues. As DNA, the CDR3 is TGTGCCAGCAGGGTAGCAATCTATGAGCAGCTCTTC. Translated: CASRVAIYEQLF.

Remarks on this clonotype: A read error may explain this, as a much larger clone is one base away. The V and J genes are TRBV5-1 and TRBJ1-1; D ambiguous. V lost 6 bases to trimming and J lost 0 bases, with 12 bases between them. This CDR3 region has 14 residues. The V gene's germline CDR1 is SGHRS and CDR2 YFSETQ. CDR3 sequence (DNA): TGCGCCAGCAACCCGAGCAGCGTGAACACTGAAGCTTTCTTT. It yields the protein CASNPSSVNTEAFF.

This clonotype was counted ten times or more. The chain combines TRBV2 with TRBJ2-1, with 15 positions matching TRBD2. Germline V CDR1 and CDR2: SNHLY, FYNNEI. This CDR3 is 16 amino acids long. Trimming at V came to 7 bases and at J to 7 bases, leaving 8 bases not matched to a gene. In nucleotides, the CDR3 is TGTGCCAGCAAGACCGGACTAGCGGGAGGGGGGAATGAGCAGTTCTTC. Translated: CASKTGLAGGGNEQFF.

The CDR3 DNA sequence: TGTGCCAGTAGACCCGGGACAGGGGGCTACGAGCAGTACTTC. Its translation is CASRPGTGGYEQYF. This chain uses TRBV7-8 with TRBJ2-7, with 11 bases that match TRBD1. The germline CDR1 and CDR2 sequences are SGHVS and FQNEAQ. After removal of 9 bases from V and 3 bases from J, the junction contained 7 bases not matched to a gene. This CDR3 has 14 residues.

With regard to this clonotype: A read error may produce the germline difference seen at one junction end. The chain recombines TRBV5-1 with TRBJ1-2, with TRBD1 matching 7 bases. In germline, CDR1 is SGHRS, CDR2 YFSETQ. The CDR3 sequence is 14 residues long. CDR3 sequence: CASSVDRAVDGYTF. CDR3 in DNA: TGTGCCAGCAGCGTAGACAGGGCGGTTGATGGCTACACCTTC.

The table lists this clonotype with many counts. The genes are TRBV15 and TRBJ2-7; tentatively, D is TRBD1 (6 bases). The CDR3 length is 15 residues. The V gene lost 1 base and the J gene lost 1 base, with 11 bases spanning the gap. The germline V gene encodes CDR1 LNHNV and CDR2 YYDKDF (reference sequence). The CDR3 DNA is TGTGCCACCAGCAGAGCCCCAGGACAGTCCTACGAGCAGTACTTC. Translating it yields CATSRAPGQSYEQYF.

This clonotype was seen ten or more times. V and J are TRBV12-3 or TRBV12-4 and TRBJ2-3, with 8 bases matching TRBD1. V was pared by 5 bases and J by 5 bases, with 6 bases of the junction left unmatched. The CDR3 extends over 14 amino acids. The CDR3 here is CASSPATGVDTQYF. Written as DNA, the CDR3 is TGTGCCAGCAGTCCGGCGACAGGGGTAGATACGCAGTATTTT.

Ten or more counts support this clonotype. The chain joins TRBV20-1 to TRBJ2-3, with D possibly matching TRBD2 (6 bases). V gave up 3 bases and J gave up 6 bases, with 13 bases separating them. The V gene's germline CDR1 is DFQATT and CDR2 SNEGSKA (reference sequence). This CDR3 region has 13 residues. CDR3 nucleotide sequence: TGCAGTGCTAGCGGAGGGGCGGTCGATACGCAGTATTTT. Its translation is CSASGGAVDTQYF.

This clonotype was detected a few times. V and J are TRBV30 and TRBJ1-4, with 7 nucleotides matching TRBD1. Germline V gives CDR1 GTSNPN, CDR2 SVGIG (reference sequence). The CDR3 covers 18 residues. J was trimmed by 3 bases and V by 2 bases; bases with no gene match: 15. CDR3 sequence (DNA): TGTGCCTGGAGTACACCGGGACAGCTAATGTTCGCTAATGAAAAACTGTTTTTT. It translates to CAWSTPGQLMFANEKLFF.

This clonotype was counted many times. The chain uses TRBV20-1 and TRBJ2-7, with 7 bases lining up with TRBD1. The V and J ends lost 5 bases and 4 bases, in that order; junction bases with no gene match: 11. CDR1 DFQATT and CDR2 SNEGSKA come from the germline V gene (reference sequence). CDR3 size: 14 residues. CDR3 sequence: CSAVEQGLFYEQYF. CDR3 sequence (DNA): TGCAGTGCTGTAGAACAGGGGTTATTTTACGAGCAGTACTTC.

This clonotype was seen at least ten times. The rearrangement joins TRBV20-1 to TRBJ2-1; 8 bases fit TRBD2. V shed 3 bases, J shed 5 bases, and the junction held 9 bases outside the gene matches. Germline V CDR1 and CDR2: DFQATT, SNEGSKA (reference sequence). This CDR3 region has 15 residues. The CDR3 loop reads CSASPRSGGDNEQFF. The CDR3 DNA reads TGCAGTGCTAGCCCTAGGAGCGGGGGAGACAATGAGCAGTTCTTC.

The rearrangement links TRBV7-2 to TRBJ2-3; D possibly corresponds to TRBD2 (6 bases). The CDR3 has 15 amino acids. Germline-derived CDR1 and CDR2 are SGHTA and FQGNSA. V was shortened by 0 bases and J by 5 bases, with 12 bases between the two germline ends. The CDR3 nucleotides read TGTGCCAGCAGCTTAGCGGGACTCCTCGTAGATACGCAGTATTTT. Amino acids: CASSLAGLLVDTQYF.

A word on this clonotype: This may be a read error: a much more frequent sequence differs by one nucleotide. The rearrangement uses TRBV6-2 or TRBV6-3 and TRBJ1-4, with D unresolved. The CDR3 consists of 15 residues. Germline CDR1 and CDR2: MNHEY and SVGEGT. CDR3 sequence: CASRQSMIFNEKLSF. DNA for the CDR3: TGTGCCAGCCGACAATCAATGATTTTCAATGAAAAACTGTCTTTT.

This clonotype appeared many times. This chain joins TRBV9 and TRBJ2-3; 9 nucleotides match TRBD1. The CDR3 spans 19 residues. CDR1 and CDR2 (germline): SGDLS, YYNGEE. The trim removed 2 bases at V and 6 bases at J, leaving 19 bases unmatched. The CDR3 coding sequence is TGTGCCAGCAGCGTTACAGGGGGCGCGATCCCAACGATAATGGATACGCAGTATTTT. Protein sequence: CASSVTGGAIPTIMDTQYF.

This clonotype showed up just a few times. The chain recombines TRBV15 with TRBJ1-2; weak D call: TRBD1 (6 bases). This CDR3 comprises 15 residues. Germline V lookup: CDR1 LNHNV, CDR2 YYDKDF (reference sequence). V dropped 0 bases and J dropped 6 bases, with 14 bases sitting between them. This CDR3 is CATSRDGGRGNGYTF. CDR3 DNA: TGTGCCACCAGCAGAGATGGCGGCAGGGGCAATGGCTACACCTTC.

V is TRBV20-1 and J is TRBJ2-1, with D possibly being TRBD2 (5 bases). Germline-derived CDR1 and CDR2 are DFQATT and SNEGSKA (reference sequence). The CDR3 runs 14 residues. Trimming removed 5 bases at V and 0 bases at J, with 11 bases between. In DNA, the CDR3 is TGCAGTGCTCGCCCGGGGTACTCCTACAATGAGCAGTTCTTC. This gives the protein CSARPGYSYNEQFF.

This clonotype was detected many times. CDR3: CASRRPRDDNQPQHF. The CDR3 DNA follows: TGTGCCAGCAGGAGACCCCGGGACGACAATCAGCCCCAGCATTTT. The V and J genes are TRBV2 and TRBJ1-5; D might be TRBD1 (5 bases). The germline gives CDR1 SNHLY, CDR2 FYNNEI. The CDR3 extends over 15 amino acids. V lost 6 bases, J lost 3 bases, and 15 bases lay in between.

V and J are TRBV27 and TRBJ1-3; maybe TRBD1 (5 bases). The CDR3 runs to 17 residues. V was trimmed by 4 bases and J by 0 bases, leaving 16 bases between them. Germline V gene data show CDR1 as MNHEY and CDR2 as SMNVEV (reference sequence). The CDR3 DNA follows: TGTGCCAGCAGTTCAACCGGACACCATAGCTCTGGAAACACCATATATTTT. Encoded protein: CASSSTGHHSSGNTIYF.

As for this clonotype: This sequence may be a read error, since a much larger clone differs from it by one base. V is TRBV7-2 and J is TRBJ2-7, with D possibly TRBD1 on 5 matching bases. Gene TRBJ2-1 matches the end of the DNA better, so the J call may be wrong. The CDR3 is 14 residues long. Germline assignment: CDR1 SGHTA and CDR2 FQGNSA. CDR3 sequence (DNA): TGTGCCAGCAGCCCCGGTGGGGCCTTGTACGAGCAGTTCTTC. Its protein product is CASSPGGALYEQFF.

The J gene is TRBJ1-5, the V gene TRBV6-9; D is ambiguous. The V end was cut by 3 bases, the J end by 6 bases, with 12 bases between. CDR3 length: 14 residues. Per the germline V gene, CDR1 is MNHGY and CDR2 is SVAAGI. The CDR3 bases are TGTGCCAGCAGTTACTCGAACTGGGGTCAGCCCCAGCATTTT. This gives the protein CASSYSNWGQPQHF.

This clonotype has a single count. A read error may be the cause here, since a much bigger clone is one base away. The chain combines TRBV24-1 with TRBJ1-5; no clear D gene. Germline V gene sequence: CDR1 KGHDR, CDR2 SFDVKD. The CDR3 runs to 13 residues. V gave up 2 bases and J gave up 6 bases, with 7 bases separating them. CDR3 loop: CATSDYESQPQHF. The CDR3 bases are TGTGCCACCAGTGATTACGAGTCTCAGCCCCAGCATTTT.

This clonotype was counted only a few times. The chain couples TRBV10-3 to TRBJ1-4; perhaps TRBD1 as D (6 bases). This CDR3 spans 16 amino acids. Trimming pared 3 bases from V and 5 bases from J, leaving 16 bases between. Germline values: CDR1 ENHRY, CDR2 SYGVKD. This chain's CDR3 is CAISEGGAQRNEKLFF. The CDR3, as DNA: TGTGCCATCAGTGAAGGGGGAGCGCAGAGAAATGAAAAACTGTTTTTT.

This clonotype was observed many times. This chain connects TRBV19 to TRBJ1-1, with 7 bases aligning to TRBD1. CDR1 is LNHDA and CDR2 is SQIVND in the germline V gene (reference sequence). The CDR3 consists of 17 residues. The V and J ends lost 3 bases and 1 base, in that order; junction bases with no gene match: 11. This CDR3 reads CASSMGNPGTANTEAFF. The CDR3 nucleotides are TGTGCCAGTAGTATGGGAAATCCCGGGACAGCGAACACTGAAGCTTTCTTT.

Ten or more counts support this clonotype. This chain joins TRBV3-1 and TRBJ2-1; a possible D gene is TRBD2 (6 bases). Germline assignment: CDR1 LGHDT and CDR2 YNNKEL (reference sequence). Deletions cut 1 base from V and 0 bases from J, with 16 bases between. There are 18 residues in the CDR3. CDR3 bases: TGTGCCAGCAGCCAAGCCGACATACTAGCCAGCTCCTACAATGAGCAGTTCTTC. It translates to CASSQADILASSYNEQFF.

This chain links TRBV19 with TRBJ1-5, with D maybe TRBD1 (6 bases). The CDR3 length is 15 residues. V shed 3 bases and J shed 1 base, with 10 bases lying between them. Per the germline V gene, CDR1 is LNHDA and CDR2 is SQIVND (reference sequence). Here the CDR3 reads CASSIGGGSNQPQHF. The CDR3 DNA follows: TGTGCCAGTAGTATTGGAGGGGGGAGCAATCAGCCCCAGCATTTT.